This is a list of T cell receptor beta chains from one sample in a study of blood T cell repertoires in COVID-19. Clones were sequenced by immunoSEQ multiplex PCR, and TCRdb holds only the in-frame ones, with some missing. In the table there are 260,000 or so clones, approximately 88% of which are singletons. Sequencing was carried out using peripheral blood. The receptors come from a man aged 18 to 30 with active or convalescent COVID-19. Each CDR3 is given with its conserved first and last residue. The order of the fields is J gene, D gene, clone size, V gene, CDR3 protein, CDR3 DNA. The D gene is left open where the match is weak. Clone size, where shown, is once, few, many, or a class for clones that have expanded.

TRBJ1-1 | TRBD1 | . | TRBV19 | CASNWRTGGARTEAFF | TGTGCCAGTAACTGGCGGACAGGGGGCGCTCGCACTGAAGCTTTCTTT
TRBJ1-3 | . | . | TRBV9 | CASSVAGAGNTIYF | TGTGCCAGCAGCGTAGCAGGGGCCGGAAACACCATATATTTT
TRBJ2-3 | TRBD2 | . | TRBV19 | CASSIQGSGGSTQYF | TGTGCCAGTAGTATCCAGGGTAGCGGGGGGTCGACGCAGTATTTT
TRBJ2-7 | TRBD1 | once | TRBV4-1 | CASSHPQGDYEQYF | TGCGCCAGCAGCCATCCGCAGGGGGACTACGAGCAGTACTTC
TRBJ2-2 | . | . | TRBV3-1/TRBV3-2 | CASSQVMNTGELFF | TGTGCCAGCAGCCAAGTAATGAACACCGGGGAGCTGTTTTTT
TRBJ1-1 | TRBD1 | . | TRBV19 | CASSQEGQGATEAFF | TGTGCCAGTAGCCAGGAGGGACAGGGGGCCACTGAAGCTTTCTTT
TRBJ1-3 | . | . | TRBV5-6 | CASSFGLGASSGNTIYF | TGTGCCAGCAGCTTTGGCTTAGGGGCCAGCTCTGGAAACACCATATATTTT
TRBJ1-4 | TRBD1 | . | TRBV6-6 | CASSFARGLNEKLFF | TGTGCCAGCAGCTTCGCAAGGGGGCTGAATGAAAAACTGTTTTTT
TRBJ2-7 | . | . | TRBV4-2 | CASSHQTSAYEQYF | TGTGCCAGCAGCCACCAGACTAGTGCCTACGAGCAGTACTTC
TRBJ1-2 | TRBD1 | . | TRBV6-5 | CASSLGQAWSGYTF | TGTGCCAGCAGTCTAGGACAGGCGTGGAGTGGCTACACCTTC
TRBJ1-2 | TRBD1 | few | TRBV4-1 | CASSGRGQGAGYTF | TGCGCCAGCAGCGGCCGGGGACAGGGAGCTGGCTACACCTTC
TRBJ1-1 | . | . | TRBV2 | CASNRDGGTEAFF | TGTGCCAGCAACAGGGACGGCGGCACTGAAGCTTTCTTT
TRBJ2-5 | . | . | TRBV3-1/TRBV3-2 | CASSRLGGNKQETQYF | TGTGCCAGCAGCCGTCTGGGGGGAAACAAACAAGAGACCCAGTACTTC
TRBJ1-1 | TRBD1 | . | TRBV10-3 | CAISEGGDSKAFF | TGTGCCATCAGTGAGGGTGGGGACAGCAAAGCTTTCTTT
TRBJ1-2 | . | . | TRBV19 | CASSKQGFDYGYTF | TGTGCCAGTAGTAAACAGGGATTCGACTATGGCTACACCTTC
TRBJ2-7 | . | . | TRBV4-3 | CASSQDLGQFYEQYF | TGCGCCAGCAGCCAAGATTTAGGACAGTTCTACGAGCAGTACTTC
TRBJ1-5 | TRBD1 | . | TRBV27 | CASSPGTGYQPQHF | TGTGCCAGCAGTCCTGGGACAGGCTATCAGCCCCAGCATTTT
TRBJ2-1 | TRBD1 | . | TRBV4-2 | CASSQELDRAVYNEQFF | TGTGCCAGCAGCCAGGAACTGGACAGGGCGGTCTACAATGAGCAGTTCTTC
TRBJ2-7 | . | . | TRBV25-1 | CASSVQSYSYEQYF | TGTGCCAGCAGTGTACAGAGCTATTCCTACGAGCAGTACTTC
TRBJ2-7 | . | . | TRBV18 | CASSPDSSREQYF | TGTGCCAGCTCACCAGACAGCTCACGGGAGCAGTACTTC
TRBJ2-1 | TRBD2 | . | TRBV6-5 | CASSYAGGGAEVEQFF | TGTGCCAGCAGTTACGCAGGCGGGGGGGCCGAGGTCGAGCAGTTCTTC
TRBJ2-1 | . | . | TRBV12-3/TRBV12-4 | CASSSGVEQFF | TGTGCCAGCAGTTCAGGGGTTGAGCAGTTCTTC
TRBJ1-1 | . | . | TRBV9 | CASSPHGGDTEAFF | TGTGCCAGCAGCCCCCACGGGGGGGACACTGAAGCTTTCTTT
TRBJ1-5 | TRBD1 | . | TRBV10-2 | CASSEPVGRPQGVRQPQHF | TGCGCCAGCAGTGAGCCCGTCGGCCGGCCCCAGGGGGTTCGTCAGCCCCAGCATTTT
TRBJ1-4 | TRBD1 | . | TRBV10-1 | CASSAGRGPGKLFF | TGCGCCAGCAGTGCGGGAAGGGGGCCTGGAAAACTGTTTTTT
TRBJ1-2 | . | . | TRBV29-1 | CSVEGGTFYGYTF | TGCAGCGTTGAGGGGGGGACCTTCTATGGCTACACCTTC
TRBJ2-5 | TRBD1 | . | TRBV11-2 | CASSSRTGEVQETQYF | TGTGCCAGCAGCTCTCGGACAGGGGAGGTCCAAGAGACCCAGTACTTC
TRBJ2-7 | . | . | TRBV7-2 | CASSLISLHEQYF | TGTGCCAGCAGCTTGATCAGTTTACACGAGCAGTACTTC
TRBJ2-2 | . | . | TRBV2 | CASSPGYRSTGELFF | TGTGCCAGCAGCCCAGGGTATAGAAGCACCGGGGAGCTGTTTTTT
TRBJ1-5 | TRBD1 | . | TRBV7-2 | CASSSTGDQPQHF | TGTGCCAGCAGCTCAACAGGGGATCAGCCCCAGCATTTT
TRBJ2-5 | . | . | TRBV10-3 | CAISESEGGGSQETQYF | TGTGCCATCAGTGAGTCTGAGGGTGGAGGGTCGCAAGAGACCCAGTACTTC
TRBJ1-3 | . | . | TRBV5-5 | CASSLLRNTIYF | TGTGCCAGCAGCTTGTTAAGAAACACCATATATTTT
TRBJ1-5 | TRBD1 | . | TRBV2 | CASPGTGEDLNQPQHF | TGTGCCAGTCCCGGGACAGGGGAAGACCTCAATCAGCCCCAGCATTTT
TRBJ2-7 | . | . | TRBV6-2/TRBV6-3 | CASSYMNEYEQYF | TGTGCCAGCAGTTACATGAACGAGTACGAGCAGTACTTC
TRBJ1-2 | TRBD1 | . | TRBV15 | CATSIGQGGYGYTF | TGTGCCACCAGCATTGGTCAGGGGGGCTATGGCTACACCTTC
TRBJ1-1 | . | . | TRBV9 | CASSVGGTEAFF | TGTGCCAGCAGCGTAGGCGGCACTGAAGCTTTCTTT
TRBJ2-1 | TRBD2 | . | TRBV10-1 | CASSAALAGAVNEQFF | TGCGCCAGCAGTGCCGCTCTAGCGGGGGCTGTGAATGAGCAGTTCTTC
TRBJ2-6 | . | . | TRBV5-1 | CASSLAPSSGANVLTF | TGCGCCAGCAGCTTGGCCCCTAGCTCTGGGGCCAACGTCCTGACTTTC
TRBJ2-7 | TRBD1 | . | TRBV3-1/TRBV3-2 | CASSPGWDRVSGEQYF | TGTGCCAGCAGCCCCGGATGGGACAGGGTTTCGGGCGAGCAGTACTTC
TRBJ2-5 | TRBD1 | . | TRBV7-2 | CASSSQGDAETQYF | TGTGCCAGCAGCTCCCAGGGGGACGCGGAGACCCAGTACTTC
TRBJ2-2 | . | . | TRBV12-5 | CASGGTGGGQLTGELFF | TGTGCTAGTGGCGGAACCGGGGGGGGACAGCTCACCGGGGAGCTGTTTTTT
TRBJ1-2 | . | . | TRBV5-1 | CASSSGTRNLYGYTF | TGCGCCAGCAGCTCAGGGACAAGGAACCTCTATGGCTACACCTTC
TRBJ1-6 | TRBD1 | . | TRBV7-8 | CASTTDRGNSPLHF | TGTGCCAGCACCACCGACAGGGGAAACTCACCCCTCCACTTT
TRBJ1-1 | . | . | TRBV7-9 | CASTLSPGVGTEAFF | TGTGCCAGCACCCTAAGTCCGGGGGTGGGCACTGAAGCTTTCTTT
TRBJ1-5 | . | . | TRBV29-1 | CSVAQGGDQPQHF | TGCAGCGTTGCGCAGGGAGGGGATCAGCCCCAGCATTTT
TRBJ1-1 | . | . | TRBV5-5 | CASSLRGGTEAFF | TGTGCCAGCAGCTTGCGCGGGGGCACTGAAGCTTTCTTT
TRBJ1-2 | TRBD1 | . | TRBV18 | CASSPYEGQTSYGYTF | TGTGCCAGCTCACCCTACGAGGGACAGACCTCCTATGGCTACACCTTC
TRBJ1-1 | . | . | TRBV5-6 | CASSHTAGLNTEAFF | TGTGCCAGCAGCCATACCGCGGGGCTGAACACTGAAGCTTTCTTT
TRBJ2-1 | TRBD2 | few | TRBV2 | CASRGGSSYNEQFF | TGTGCCAGCAGGGGGGGGAGCTCCTACAATGAGCAGTTCTTC
TRBJ2-3 | TRBD2 | . | TRBV4-2 | CASSQRVTSGGGPDTQYF | TGTGCCAGCAGCCAACGCGTCACTAGCGGGGGGGGCCCCGATACGCAGTATTTT
TRBJ1-2 | TRBD1 | . | TRBV5-1 | CASSRGQVYGYTF | TGCGCCAGCAGCCGGGGACAGGTCTATGGCTACACCTTC
TRBJ2-7 | TRBD1 | . | TRBV6-5 | CASNPSTGREQYF | TGTGCCAGCAACCCCTCGACAGGGCGCGAGCAGTACTTC
TRBJ1-6 | . | . | TRBV27 | CASRWGQVDSPLHF | TGTGCCAGCAGGTGGGGCCAGGTTGATTCACCCCTCCACTTT